These 8 T cell receptor beta chains originate from one sample sequenced in a study of T cell responses to AZD1222 COVID-19 vaccine. The protocol was immunoSEQ multiplex PCR, while the TCRdb copy is restricted to in-frame clones and leaves out a portion. The sample includes some 150,000 clones, 90% seen only once; the top ten take less than 2%. The specimen comprised peripheral blood, sampled on day 0 of AZD1222 vaccination. Receptor source: an adult in good health.

This clone came up once. The V and J genes are TRBV6-1 and TRBJ1-5; D gene uncertain. The germline V and J ends were trimmed by 2 bases and 4 bases, with 9 bases remaining between them. The CDR3 is 14 residues long. Looked up from germline, CDR1 is MNHNS and CDR2 is SASEGT. The CDR3 DNA follows: TGTGCCAGCAGTGAACGGAGACCTAATCAGCCCCAGCATTTT. It encodes CASSERRPNQPQHF.

This sequence joins TRBV19 and TRBJ2-7; 9 nucleotides align to TRBD2. From germline, CDR1 is LNHDA and CDR2 SQIVND (reference sequence). V dropped 3 bases and J dropped 4; count of bases not matched to a gene: 7. There are 15 residues in the CDR3. The CDR3 loop is CASSMEAGGAYEQYF. CDR3 DNA sequence: TGTGCCAGTAGTATGGAAGCGGGAGGAGCGTACGAGCAGTACTTC. The full variable domain, with the rest looked up from reference TRBV19 and TRBJ2-7, is DGGITQSPKYLFRKEGQNVTLSCEQNLNHDAMYWYRQDPGQGLRLIYYSQIVNDFQKGDIAEGYSVSREKKESFPLTVTSAQKNPTAFYLCASSMEAGGAYEQYFGPGTRLTVT.

The CDR3 region has the DNA TGTGCCAGCAGCGCCGGGACAGGACTAGGAAACACCATATATTTT. As protein: CASSAGTGLGNTIYF. This chain connects TRBV7-9 to TRBJ1-3, with TRBD1 matching 8 bases. The junction had 7 bases not matched to a gene; V was cut back by 5 bases and J by 4 bases. CDR1 and CDR2 (germline): SEHNR, FQNEAQ (reference sequence). CDR3 length equals 15 residues. The full variable domain, with the rest looked up from reference TRBV7-9 and TRBJ1-3, is DTGVSQNPRHKITKRGQNVTFRCDPISEHNRLYWYRQTLGQGPEFLTYFQNEAQLEKSRLLSDRFSAERPKGSFSTLEIQRTEQGDSAMYLCASSAGTGLGNTIYFGEGSWLTVV.

The rearrangement links TRBV25-1 to TRBJ1-6; D might be TRBD1 (6 bases). CDR1 MGHDK and CDR2 SYGVNS come from the germline V gene. This CDR3 comprises 15 residues. The V end lost 2 bases, the J end lost 6 bases, and 11 bases lay between the germline ends. CDR3 DNA: TGTGCCAGCAGTGAAAGGACAGAAGTTAATTCACCCCTCCACTTT. Translating it yields CASSERTEVNSPLHF.

The chain employs TRBV7-2 and TRBJ1-1, with D unclear. Trimming stripped 4 bases from V and 2 bases from J, with 14 bases between. Per the germline V gene, CDR1 is SGHTA and CDR2 is FQGNSA. This CDR3 region has 15 residues. The CDR3 spells CASSSGPILNTEAFF. DNA for the CDR3: TGTGCCAGCAGCTCCGGTCCGATATTAAACACTGAAGCTTTCTTT.

The gene calls are TRBV11-2 and TRBJ1-5; D gene ambiguous. Germline V gene lookup returns CDR1 SGHAT and CDR2 FQNNGV. The V gene lost 4 bases and the J gene lost 9 bases, with 13 bases spanning the gap. The CDR3 is 13 residues long. The CDR3 coding sequence is TGTGCCAGCAGCTCCGGAGGAACGTCGCCCCAGCATTTT. It translates to CASSSGGTSPQHF.

This chain joins TRBV7-9 and TRBJ2-5; 7 bases match TRBD1. This CDR3 is built from 14 residues. Germline CDR1 SEHNR, CDR2 FQNEAQ (reference sequence). J lost 5 bases, V lost 0 bases, and 3 bases had no gene match. The CDR3 reads CASSLAQGWETQYF. As DNA, the CDR3 is TGTGCCAGCAGCTTAGCACAGGGGTGGGAGACCCAGTACTTC. Drawing the rest from reference TRBV7-9 and TRBJ2-5, the complete variable domain is DTGVSQNPRHKITKRGQNVTFRCDPISEHNRLYWYRQTLGQGPEFLTYFQNEAQLEKSRLLSDRFSAERPKGSFSTLEIQRTEQGDSAMYLCASSLAQGWETQYFGPGTRLLVL.

V usage is TRBV7-9 and J usage is TRBJ1-3, with D maybe TRBD1 (6 bases). The length of the CDR3 is 15 residues. The V gene lost 4 bases and the J gene lost 0 bases, with 10 bases spanning the gap. CDR1 is SEHNR and CDR2 is FQNEAQ in the germline V gene (reference sequence). This CDR3 is CASSSRDTSGNTIYF. The CDR3 DNA follows: TGTGCCAGCAGCTCCCGGGACACCTCTGGAAACACCATATATTTT.